Described below is a single T cell receptor (beta chain) sequence and its context. Antigen unknown. This sample was taken from a study of CD8+ T cells in alopecia areata. General study findings and limits: There were many expanded lesional clones persisting in scalp and blood during tofacitinib. Between patients, shared TCR sequences were less clear than in mice. This was possibly due in part to HLA diversity in the patient population.

CDR1 is GTSNPN and CDR2 is SVGIG in the germline V gene (reference sequence). CDR3 length: 14 amino acids. V shed 3 bases, J shed 5 bases, and the junction held 9 bases outside the gene matches. Isolated RNA was reverse transcribed into cDNA used as the sequencing template. This table comes from immunoSEQ multiplex PCR, and its TCRdb copy is limited to in-frame clones, with some not included. The data contain fewer than 250,000 clones, about three fifths of them seen just once; the ten biggest clones take up 0.65% to 0.7%. The treatment was: oral pan-JAK inhibitor, 5-10 mg twice daily. The sequence was collected from a human donor with alopecia areata. The chain links TRBV30 to TRBJ2-5; 7 bases map to TRBD2. Material: CD4+ T cells sorted from blood, obtained at week 4, from a patient treated with tofacitinib. DNA of the CDR3: TGTGCCTGGAGACCCCCGGGGGGATGGGAGACCCAGTACTTC. It encodes CAWRPPGGWETQYF.